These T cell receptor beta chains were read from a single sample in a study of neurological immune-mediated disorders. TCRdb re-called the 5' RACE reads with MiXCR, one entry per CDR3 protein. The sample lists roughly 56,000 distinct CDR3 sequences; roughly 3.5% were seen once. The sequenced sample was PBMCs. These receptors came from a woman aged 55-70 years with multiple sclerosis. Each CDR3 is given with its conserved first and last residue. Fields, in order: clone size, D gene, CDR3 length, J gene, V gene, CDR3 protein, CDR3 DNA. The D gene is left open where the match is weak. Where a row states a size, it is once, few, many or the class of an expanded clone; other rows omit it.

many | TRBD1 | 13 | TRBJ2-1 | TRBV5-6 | CASSLGTVNEQFF | TGTGCCAGCAGCTTAGGGACAGTTAATGAGCAGTTCTTC
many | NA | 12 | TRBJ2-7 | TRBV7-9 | CASSLQGWEQYF | TGTGCCAGCAGCCTACAGGGTTGGGAGCAGTACTTC
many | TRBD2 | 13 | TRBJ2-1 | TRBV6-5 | CASASGGVNEQFF | TGTGCCAGCGCTAGCGGGGGGGTCAATGAGCAGTTCTTC
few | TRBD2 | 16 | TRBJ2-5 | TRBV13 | CASSLTLAGVQETQYF | TGTGCCAGCAGCTTAACACTAGCGGGGGTTCAAGAGACCCAGTACTTC
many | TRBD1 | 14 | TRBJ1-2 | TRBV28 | CASSLVDRGPGYTF | TGTGCCAGCAGCCTTGTGGACAGGGGGCCCGGCTACACCTTC
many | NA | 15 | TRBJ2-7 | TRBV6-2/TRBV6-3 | CASTRTDRGSYEQYF | TGTGCCAGCACCCGGACAGACCGAGGCTCCTACGAGCAGTACTTC
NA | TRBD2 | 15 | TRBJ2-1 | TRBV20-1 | CSAMVAGVGSNEQFF | TGCAGTGCTATGGTAGCGGGAGTAGGCTCCAATGAGCAGTTCTTC
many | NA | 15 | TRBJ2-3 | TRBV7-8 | CASSLAGSGSDTQYF | TGTGCCAGCAGCTTAGCGGGTTCAGGGTCAGATACGCAGTATTTT
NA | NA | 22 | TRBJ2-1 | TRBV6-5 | CASSYSVAVFSRTGTGGNEQFF | TGTGCCAGCAGTTACTCGGTTGCCGTCTTCTCGAGGACGGGAACCGGGGGCAATGAGCAGTTCTTC
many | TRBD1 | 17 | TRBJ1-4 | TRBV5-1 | CASSYSGQAGLNEKLFF | TGCGCCAGCAGCTACTCGGGACAGGCGGGCCTTAATGAAAAACTGTTTTTT
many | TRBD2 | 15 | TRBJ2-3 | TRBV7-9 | CASTGTSRNTDTQYF | TGTGCCAGCACAGGGACTAGCCGGAACACAGATACGCAGTATTTT
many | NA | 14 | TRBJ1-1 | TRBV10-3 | CAISSEQGRTEAFF | TGTGCCATCAGTTCTGAACAGGGTAGGACTGAAGCTTTCTTT
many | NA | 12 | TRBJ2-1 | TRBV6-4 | CASSDPSNEQFF | TGTGCCAGCAGTGACCCTAGTAATGAGCAGTTCTTC
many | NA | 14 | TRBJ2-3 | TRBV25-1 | CASSDSGITDTQYF | TGTGCCAGCAGTGACAGCGGAATCACAGATACGCAGTATTTT
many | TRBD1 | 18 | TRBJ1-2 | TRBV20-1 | CSARAEGGTGRINYGYTF | TGCAGTGCTAGGGCCGAAGGGGGGACAGGGAGGATCAACTATGGCTACACCTTC
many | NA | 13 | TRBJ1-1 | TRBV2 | CATGAKVNTEAFF | TGTGCCACAGGGGCGAAAGTGAACACTGAAGCTTTCTTT
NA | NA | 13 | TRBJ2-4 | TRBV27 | CASMASAKNIQYF | TGTGCCAGCATGGCATCGGCCAAAAACATTCAGTACTTC
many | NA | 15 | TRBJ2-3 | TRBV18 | CASSPPKGTADTQYF | TGTGCCAGCTCACCACCGAAGGGTACGGCAGATACGCAGTATTTT
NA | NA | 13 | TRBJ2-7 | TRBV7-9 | CASSLAGAYEQYF | TGTGCCAGCAGCTTAGCCGGAGCCTACGAGCAGTACTTC
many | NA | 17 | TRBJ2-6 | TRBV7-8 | CASSSAGQNSGANVLTF | TGTGCCAGCAGCTCGGCGGGACAGAACTCTGGGGCCAACGTCCTGACTTTC
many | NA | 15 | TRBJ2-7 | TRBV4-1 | CASSQALGGTYEQYF | TGCGCCAGCAGCCAAGCTCTCGGGGGAACCTACGAGCAGTACTTC
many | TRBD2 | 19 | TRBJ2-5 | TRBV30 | CAWSEVGFTSGRKVETQYF | TGTGCCTGGAGTGAAGTAGGTTTTACTAGCGGGAGGAAAGTGGAGACCCAGTACTTC
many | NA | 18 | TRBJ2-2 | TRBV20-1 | CSARDLSRTPTSTGELFF | TGCAGTGCTAGAGATCTTTCAAGGACTCCGACGAGCACCGGGGAGCTGTTTTTT
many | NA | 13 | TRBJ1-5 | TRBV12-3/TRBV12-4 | CASSTEGYQPQHF | TGTGCCAGCAGCACGGAGGGGTATCAGCCCCAGCATTTT
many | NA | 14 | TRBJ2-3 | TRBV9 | CASSVAIATDTQYF | TGTGCCAGCAGCGTAGCGATAGCGACAGATACGCAGTATTTT
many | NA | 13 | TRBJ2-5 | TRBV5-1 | CASSLYMQETQYF | TGCGCCAGCAGCCTGTACATGCAAGAGACCCAGTACTTC
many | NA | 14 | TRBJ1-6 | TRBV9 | CASSPHSDNSPLHF | TGTGCCAGCAGCCCTCACTCTGATAATTCACCCCTCCACTTT